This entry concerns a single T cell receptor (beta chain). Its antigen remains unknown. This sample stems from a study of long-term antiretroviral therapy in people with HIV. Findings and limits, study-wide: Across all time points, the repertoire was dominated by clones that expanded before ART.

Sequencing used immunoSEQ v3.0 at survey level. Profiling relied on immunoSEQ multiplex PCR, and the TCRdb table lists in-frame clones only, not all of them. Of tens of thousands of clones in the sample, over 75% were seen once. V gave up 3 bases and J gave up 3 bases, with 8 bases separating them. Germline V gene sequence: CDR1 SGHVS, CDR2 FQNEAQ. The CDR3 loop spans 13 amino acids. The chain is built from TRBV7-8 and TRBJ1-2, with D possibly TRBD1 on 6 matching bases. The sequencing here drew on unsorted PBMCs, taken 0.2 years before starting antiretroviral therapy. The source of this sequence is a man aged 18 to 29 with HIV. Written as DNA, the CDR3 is TGTGCCAGCAGCTTGCAGGGGTACTATGGCTACACCTTC. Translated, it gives CASSLQGYYGYTF.